This T cell receptor beta chain came from a study of shared clonotypes between healthy human individuals. Study-wide findings and caveats: It was the non-shared clonotypes that had lower generation probabilities than clonotypes shared by all four donors.

As handled by the study authors: Junction-only sequences without quality scores were provided by ImmunoSEQ, so filtering was different. Using immunoSEQ multiplex PCR, the repertoire was profiled, and TCRdb retains in-frame clones only, with some absent. That table supplies the V and J calls and clone size; D and trimming were determined from the DNA. Of some 580,000 clones listed, 98% are singletons. Naive CD8 cells lacked CD45RO, underwent positive selection for CCR7 and left out terminally differentiated effector memory CD45RA+ cells. Adult Caucasians living in Nashville, Tennessee made up all of the donors. The germline gives CDR1 LGHNA, CDR2 YSLEER. This CDR3 has 15 amino acids. Germline trimming cut 5 bases from V and 8 bases from J; bases unmatched to any gene: 10. Remarks on this clone: The antigen is not known.

The sequenced material came from naive CD8+ T cells sorted from blood. The chain couples TRBV4-3 to TRBJ2-1, with 9 bases aligning to TRBD2. The receptor's source is a young man in good health. CDR3: CASSTGTSPKYEQFF. The CDR3 bases are TGCGCCAGCAGCACCGGGACTAGCCCCAAGTATGAGCAGTTCTTC.